One sample yielded the 25 T cell receptor beta chains listed below, sequenced in a study of shared clonotypes between healthy human individuals (dated by TCRdb to 2018 to 2020). Receptors were amplified or captured by the immunoSEQ multiplex PCR assay. TCRdb took over this immuneACCESS table, retaining in-frame rearrangements with V and J assigned. Such tables are incomplete; in checked studies, under half of the missing clones stem from an unresolved V gene, and the remainder is unexplained. Across this sample there are about 1.1 million clones, with 70% to 85% seen only once. The ten largest clones take up 0.7% to 0.95% of the sample. Sequencing was done on a sample of memory CD4+ T cells from PBMCs. The intended sense of this specimen's cell subset or site label: CD45RA-negative fraction. The receptor set was obtained from a young man in good health. Some clones in this sample may be carry-over from other donors' samples.

The chain has TRBV18 and TRBJ2-5, with D maybe TRBD2 (5 bases). The DNA end is more similar to TRBJ2-7, so the J call may be wrong. This CDR3 has 15 residues. Germline V gene lookup returns CDR1 KGHSH and CDR2 LQKENI. CDR3 coding DNA: TGTGCCAGCTCACCATTAGAAGCGGATACCTACGAGCAGTACTTC. Amino acids: CASSPLEADTYEQYF.

This clone was counted once. The V and J genes are TRBV6-1 and TRBJ1-4, with 8 bases identical to TRBD1. The CDR3 loop spans 15 amino acids. V was clipped by 3 bases and J by 8 bases; unmatched bases: 8. Germline V CDR1 and CDR2: MNHNS, SASEGT. CDR3 sequence (DNA): TGTGCCAGCAGTGATACTGGACAGGGTGGCGAAAAACTGTTTTTT. It codes for CASSDTGQGGEKLFF.

This chain's CDR3 is CASSPQGQISYNEQFF. The CDR3 coding sequence is TGTGCCAGCTCACCACAAGGGCAGATCTCCTACAATGAGCAGTTCTTC. V usage is TRBV18 and J usage is TRBJ2-1; D gene unclear. V lost 1 base to trimming and J lost 0 bases, with 10 bases between them. CDR1 is KGHSH, CDR2 LQKENI, per germline. CDR3 length: 16 residues.

The V and J genes are TRBV11-2 and TRBJ2-5; 8 bases are shared with TRBD2. After removal of 3 bases from V and 0 bases from J, the junction contained 12 bases not matched to a gene. This CDR3 has 18 residues. CDR1 and CDR2 (germline): SGHAT, FQNNGV. The DNA of the CDR3 is TGTGCCAGCAGCTTCAGATCTACTAGCGGAACTTACCAAGAGACCCAGTACTTC. Protein: CASSFRSTSGTYQETQYF.

There are a few counts of this clone. The rearrangement links TRBV5-1 to TRBJ2-6; no definite D call. CDR1 is SGHRS, CDR2 YFSETQ, per germline. The CDR3 length is 18 residues. Trimming left V 4 bases short and J 0 bases short, with 17 bases between. This CDR3 reads CASSIKGSASSGANVLTF. DNA for the CDR3: TGCGCCAGCAGCATTAAAGGCAGCGCTTCCTCTGGGGCCAACGTCCTGACTTTC.

The chain employs TRBV14 and TRBJ2-3; D perhaps matches TRBD2 (5 bases). V was cut by 4 bases and J by 0 bases, with 23 bases left in between. Germline V gene sequence: CDR1 SGHDN, CDR2 FVKESK. The CDR3 contains 19 residues. The CDR3, as DNA: TGTGCCAGCAGCCCTGGACTCCAAAACCGCTTAATTAGCACAGATACGCAGTATTTT. It encodes CASSPGLQNRLISTDTQYF. Filled out from reference TRBV14 and TRBJ2-3, the complete variable domain reads EAGVTQFPSHSVIEKGQTVTLRCDPISGHDNLYWYRRVMGKEIKFLLHFVKESKQDESGMPNNRFLAERTGGTYSTLKVQPAELEDSGVYFCASSPGLQNRLISTDTQYFGPGTRLTVL.

The chain joins TRBV28 to TRBJ1-2; D might be TRBD1 (5 bases). Per germline, CDR1 MDHEN and CDR2 SYDVKM. This CDR3 spans 15 amino acids. Trimming pared 2 bases from V and 7 bases from J, leaving 17 bases between. The CDR3 DNA reads TGTGCCAGCAGTTTAGGAGGTGAGGGGCGGGCTGGCTACACCTTC. It translates to CASSLGGEGRAGYTF.

Comments on this clone: Distinct nucleotide sequences in the sample also encode this CDR3. The V and J genes are TRBV5-1 and TRBJ2-5; perhaps D is TRBD1 or TRBD2 (5 bases each). This CDR3 comprises 13 residues. V dropped 0 bases and J dropped 2 bases, with 5 bases sitting between them. The germline V gene has CDR1 SGHRS and CDR2 YFSETQ. The CDR3 DNA reads TGCGCCAGCAGCTTGGGGGGGCAAGAGACCCAGTACTTC. This encodes CASSLGGQETQYF.

This chain connects TRBV27 to TRBJ2-7; 11 bases line up with TRBD1. The trim removed 6 bases at V and 6 bases at J, leaving 4 bases unmatched. This CDR3 has 13 amino acids. CDR1 is MNHEY and CDR2 is SMNVEV in the germline V gene (reference sequence). The CDR3 DNA follows: TGTGCCAGCAGACGGACAGGGGGCGGCGAGCAGTACTTC. Translated: CASRRTGGGEQYF.

The chain has TRBV4-3 and TRBJ1-2; TRBD1 matches 7 bases. From germline, CDR1 is LGHNA and CDR2 YSLEER. Germline trimming cut 4 bases from V and 5 bases from J; bases unmatched to any gene: 16. The length of the CDR3 is 17 residues. CDR3 residues: CASSRGIGTASIYGYTF. DNA of the CDR3: TGCGCCAGCAGCCGGGGAATCGGGACAGCATCAATATATGGCTACACCTTC.

V gene TRBV5-5 combines with J gene TRBJ1-5; weak D call: TRBD1 (6 bases). The CDR3 loop spans 15 amino acids. Trimming pared 4 bases from V and 2 bases from J, leaving 13 bases between. From germline, CDR1 is SGHKS and CDR2 YYEKEE (reference sequence). The CDR3 DNA reads as TGTGCCAGCAGCCCCATAGGGGGACGCAATCAGCCCCAGCATTTT. It yields the protein CASSPIGGRNQPQHF.

The DNA for the CDR3 is TGTGCTAGTGGTTTAGGGGACAGGGACCCAGATACGCAGTATTTT. This sequence encodes CASGLGDRDPDTQYF. J is TRBJ2-3 and V is TRBV12-5; 9 bases are shared with TRBD1. CDR1 is LGHNT and CDR2 is FRNRAP in the germline V gene. This CDR3 spans 15 amino acids. V dropped 3 bases and J dropped 4; count of bases not matched to a gene: 5.

This clone was found once. The rearrangement joins TRBV28 to TRBJ2-3; D may be TRBD1 or TRBD2 (6 bases each). The CDR3 runs to 15 residues. V gave up 5 bases and J gave up 7 bases, with 19 bases separating them. CDR1 MDHEN and CDR2 SYDVKM come from the germline V gene. The CDR3 DNA sequence: TGTGCCAGCAGTCCCCAGGGGACTCTGCGCCATACGCAGTATTTT. Amino acid sequence: CASSPQGTLRHTQYF.

The gene calls are TRBV5-4 and TRBJ2-7; D possibly corresponds to TRBD1 (6 bases). Germline V gene sequence: CDR1 SGHNT, CDR2 YYREEE (reference sequence). V lost 1 base and J lost 5, with 16 bases in between. The CDR3 spans 15 residues. This CDR3 is CASSLSATGFHEQYF. The CDR3, as DNA: TGTGCCAGCAGCTTGAGCGCTACAGGGTTCCACGAGCAGTACTTC.

For this clone: At the DNA level, this CDR3 is encoded by other sequences in the same sample as well. The chain carries TRBV28 and TRBJ1-2; tentative D call: TRBD1 (6 bases). V dropped 6 bases and J dropped 4 bases, with 12 bases sitting between them. The length of the CDR3 is 13 residues. CDR1 is MDHEN, CDR2 SYDVKM, per germline. CDR3: CASSAGAGYGYTF. As DNA, the CDR3 is TGTGCCAGCAGCGCGGGGGCGGGCTATGGCTACACCTTC.

This clone was picked up one time. This chain links TRBV5-6 with TRBJ2-6; no reliable D call. Germline assignment: CDR1 SGHDT and CDR2 YYEEEE. CDR3 length: 16 residues. V shed 4 bases and J shed 0 bases, with 11 bases lying between them. CDR3 sequence: CASSGTVPSGANVLTF. For the CDR3, the DNA is TGTGCCAGCAGCGGAACAGTCCCCTCTGGGGCCAACGTCCTGACTTTC.

V is TRBV28 and J is TRBJ1-4; 9 bases line up with TRBD1. The CDR3 length is 15 residues. CDR1 and CDR2 (germline): MDHEN, SYDVKM. The V gene end was trimmed by 4 bases and the J gene end by 6 bases; junction bases not matched to a gene: 6. CDR3 in amino acids: CASSWMTGGHEKLFF. CDR3 sequence (DNA): TGTGCCAGCAGTTGGATGACAGGGGGGCATGAAAAACTGTTTTTT.

About this clone itself: At the DNA level, this CDR3 is encoded by other sequences in the same sample as well. The J gene is TRBJ1-1, the V gene TRBV18, with D perhaps TRBD1 (5 bases). This CDR3 comprises 14 residues. Per germline, CDR1 KGHSH and CDR2 LQKENI. V was cut by 6 bases and J by 0 bases, with 11 bases left in between. Written as DNA, the CDR3 is TGTGCCAGCTCTCCGACAGTCCTGAACACTGAAGCTTTCTTT. It translates to CASSPTVLNTEAFF.

This sequence joins TRBV7-7 and TRBJ2-3; perhaps D is TRBD1 or TRBD2 (7 bases each). Trimming took 5 bases from V and 9 from J, leaving 21 bases between them. Germline values: CDR1 SSHAT, CDR2 FNYEAQ (reference sequence). CDR3 length equals 15 residues. CDR3 nucleotides: TGTGCCAGCAGCGAGGGACGGGCCAGGGGGGGGACGCAGTATTTT. This gives the protein CASSEGRARGGTQYF.

This clone was found a few times. V and J are TRBV25-1 and TRBJ1-1; TRBD1 is a possible D gene (5 bases). The CDR3 is made up of 15 amino acids. Trimming stripped 6 bases from V and 4 bases from J, with 18 bases between. Germline loops: CDR1 MGHDK, CDR2 SYGVNS. In DNA form, the CDR3 reads TGTGCCAGCAGGGGACTGATTGGGGTTAGCACTGAAGCTTTCTTT. Translating gives CASRGLIGVSTEAFF.

This rearrangement joins TRBV18 to TRBJ1-1; D is ambiguous. Germline V gives CDR1 KGHSH, CDR2 LQKENI. The V and J ends lost 4 bases and 6 bases respectively, with 18 bases between them. The CDR3 covers 15 residues. DNA for the CDR3: TGTGCCAGCTCACTGGCGGCAGGATCTGGCTCTGAAGCTTTCTTT. Its protein product is CASSLAAGSGSEAFF.

The chain recombines TRBV6-4 with TRBJ2-1; possible D gene TRBD2, 6 bases. The CDR3 covers 14 residues. Trimming cost V 4 bases and J 8 bases, with 15 bases left between them. Germline-derived CDR1 and CDR2 are MRHNA and SNTAGT. CDR3 DNA: TGTGCCAGCAGTGCTTCAAGCGGGCCATATGAGCAGTTCTTC. This encodes CASSASSGPYEQFF.

The chain couples TRBV18 to TRBJ1-2; no definite D call. CDR1 and CDR2 from the germline V gene are KGHSH and LQKENI. V lost 4 bases and J 8 bases, leaving 14 bases between the germline ends. The CDR3 loop spans 13 amino acids. This chain's CDR3 is CASSLGPQDGYTF. The CDR3 DNA follows: TGTGCCAGCTCACTCGGGCCCCAGGACGGCTACACCTTC.

V usage is TRBV2 and J usage is TRBJ1-5, with 8 bases matching TRBD1. V shed 6 bases and J 2 bases; nucleotides not matched to a gene: 3. Per the germline V gene, CDR1 is SNHLY and CDR2 is FYNNEI. This CDR3 is built from 14 residues. This CDR3 is CASRDRVGNQPQHF. Written as DNA, the CDR3 is TGTGCCAGCAGGGACAGGGTAGGCAATCAGCCCCAGCATTTT.

The chain uses TRBV29-1 and TRBJ2-1, with a weak D call TRBD2 (6 bases). Between the trimmed V and J ends, which lost 4 bases and 8 bases, there was a span of 12 bases. The CDR3 is 12 residues long. In germline, CDR1 is SQVTM, CDR2 ANQGSEA. The CDR3 reads CSVGRERYEQFF. The CDR3 DNA follows: TGCAGCGTTGGACGGGAGAGGTATGAGCAGTTCTTC.